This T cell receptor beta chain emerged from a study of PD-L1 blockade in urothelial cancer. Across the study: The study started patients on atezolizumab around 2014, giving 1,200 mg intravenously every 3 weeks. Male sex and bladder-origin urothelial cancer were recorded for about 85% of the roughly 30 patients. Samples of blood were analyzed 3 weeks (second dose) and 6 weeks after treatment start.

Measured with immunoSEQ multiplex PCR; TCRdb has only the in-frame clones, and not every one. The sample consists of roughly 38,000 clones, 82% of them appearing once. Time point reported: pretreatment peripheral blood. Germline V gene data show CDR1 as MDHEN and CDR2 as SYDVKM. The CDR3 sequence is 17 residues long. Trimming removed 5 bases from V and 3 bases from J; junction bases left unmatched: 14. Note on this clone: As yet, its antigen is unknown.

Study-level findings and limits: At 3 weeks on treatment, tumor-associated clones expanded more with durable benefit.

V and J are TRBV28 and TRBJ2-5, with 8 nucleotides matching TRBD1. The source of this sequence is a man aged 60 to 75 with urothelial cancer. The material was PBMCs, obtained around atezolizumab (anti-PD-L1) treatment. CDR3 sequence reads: CASSPPTAGGAKETQYF. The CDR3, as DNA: TGTGCCAGCAGTCCGCCCACCGCAGGGGGCGCGAAAGAGACCCAGTACTTC. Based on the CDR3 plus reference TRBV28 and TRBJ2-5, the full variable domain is DVKVTQSSRYLVKRTGEKVFLECVQDMDHENMFWYRQDPGLGLRLIYFSYDVKMKEKGDIPEGYSVSREKKERFSLILESASTNQTSMYLCASSPPTAGGAKETQYFGPGTRLLVL.